The 19 T cell receptor beta chains below were found in one sample sequenced in a study of cytomegalovirus exposure and HLA in healthy donors. With 60 Vbeta and 13 Jbeta primers, the PCR was carried out. Using immunoSEQ multiplex PCR, the repertoire was profiled, and TCRdb retains in-frame clones only, with some absent. This table holds 100,000 to 150,000 clones, 76% found once. The sequenced material came from PBMCs. These receptors all stem from a man in his fifties or sixties in good health and CMV-seronegative.

Notes on this clone: Germline and junction disagree at one end, which may indicate a read error. The V gene is TRBV5-4, the J gene TRBJ1-1; 11 nucleotides line up with TRBD1. The CDR3 is 15 amino acids. Germline CDR1 and CDR2: SGHNT and YYREEE (reference sequence). The CDR3 reads CASSLDRGLGTEAFF. For the CDR3, the DNA is TGTGCCAGCAGTTTGGACAGGGGGCTAGGCACTGAAGCTTTCTTT.

CDR3 DNA sequence: TGCGCCAGCAGCGCGACTAGCGGGGGCCCCGGGGAGCAGTACTTC. Its translation: CASSATSGGPGEQYF. J is TRBJ2-5 and V is TRBV5-1; 12 bases match TRBD2. The germline gives CDR1 SGHRS, CDR2 YFSETQ. V lost 4 bases, J lost 11 bases, and 12 bases stayed unmatched. CDR3 length: 15 residues.

The CDR3 here is CASSRQGAGYGYTF. For the CDR3, the DNA is TGTGCCAGCAGCCGACAGGGGGCAGGGTATGGCTACACCTTC. This rearrangement joins TRBV5-5 to TRBJ1-2; TRBD1 matches at 10 bases. The V gene end was trimmed by 4 bases and the J gene end by 5 bases; junction bases not matched to a gene: 5. The CDR3 length is 14 residues. CDR1 is SGHKS, CDR2 YYEKEE, per germline (reference sequence).

The CDR3 DNA follows: TGCGCCAGCAGCTTGGCCGGGGGAGGTTCGATCAATGAGCAGTTCTTC. Encoded protein: CASSLAGGGSINEQFF. This chain joins TRBV5-1 and TRBJ2-1; possibly TRBD2 for D (6 bases). With 0 bases removed from V and 6 bases from J, the gap between germline ends came to 16 bases. This CDR3 has 16 amino acids. Looked up from germline, CDR1 is SGHRS and CDR2 is YFSETQ.

There are a few counts of this clone. V gene TRBV5-1 combines with J gene TRBJ1-1, with 7 bases aligning to TRBD1. CDR1 SGHRS and CDR2 YFSETQ come from the germline V gene. The V segment lost 1 base and the J segment 4 bases; nucleotides outside the gene matches: 4. The CDR3 runs to 14 residues. The CDR3 protein is CASSLLSGGTEAFF. In DNA, the CDR3 is TGCGCCAGCAGCTTGCTTTCAGGGGGCACTGAAGCTTTCTTT.

The chain carries TRBV7-2 and TRBJ1-4; D ambiguous. Germline lookup yields CDR1 SGHTA and CDR2 FQGNSA. V lost 2 bases and J lost 3, with 16 bases in between. The CDR3 runs to 17 residues. The CDR3 here is CASSLRARSGANEKLFF. The DNA for the CDR3 is TGTGCCAGCAGCTTAAGGGCTCGGAGCGGTGCTAATGAAAAACTGTTTTTT.

This sequence joins TRBV5-1 and TRBJ2-2; D is possibly TRBD1 (6 bases). Per germline, CDR1 SGHRS and CDR2 YFSETQ. The V end lost 0 bases, the J end lost 6 bases, and 9 bases lay between the germline ends. CDR3 length: 14 residues. The CDR3 loop reads CASSLEGGAGELFF. CDR3 DNA sequence: TGCGCCAGCAGCTTGGAAGGGGGAGCCGGGGAGCTGTTTTTT.

The CDR3 DNA reads TGTGCCAGCAGCTTAGCCGGGCTAGCGGGGGACGAGCAGTACTTC. It codes for CASSLAGLAGDEQYF. This sequence joins TRBV7-9 and TRBJ2-7; 10 positions match TRBD2. The CDR3 spans 15 residues. The ends lost 0 bases at V and 5 bases at J; junction bases unmatched: 4. The germline gives CDR1 SEHNR, CDR2 FQNEAQ (reference sequence).

The chain employs TRBV2 and TRBJ1-6; 11 bases line up with TRBD1. This CDR3 region has 20 residues. Unmatched junction bases numbered 13, after V lost 6 bases and J lost 0 bases. Germline lookup yields CDR1 SNHLY and CDR2 FYNNEI. Here the CDR3 reads CASRGFRDRGTSSYNSPLHF. The CDR3 DNA follows: TGTGCCAGCAGGGGATTCCGGGACAGGGGGACGAGCTCCTATAATTCACCCCTCCACTTT.

The gene calls are TRBV19 and TRBJ1-4; TRBD1 is a possible D gene (6 bases). V was cut by 1 base and J by 5 bases, with 11 bases left in between. Germline V gene lookup returns CDR1 LNHDA and CDR2 SQIVND (reference sequence). CDR3 length equals 15 residues. The CDR3 sequence: CASSIGRQGNEKLFF. CDR3 DNA: TGTGCCAGTAGTATAGGAAGGCAGGGGAATGAAAAACTGTTTTTT.

This chain uses TRBV5-1 with TRBJ1-1, with D possibly TRBD1 on 6 matching bases. Per germline, CDR1 SGHRS and CDR2 YFSETQ. V lost 4 bases to trimming and J lost 1 base, with 26 bases between them. This CDR3 region has 19 residues. DNA of the CDR3: TGCGCCAGCAGCAAGGATTCGGACAGCGTGATAATGGGGAACACTGAAGCTTTCTTT. Its translation is CASSKDSDSVIMGNTEAFF.

The rearrangement joins TRBV9 to TRBJ1-2; TRBD1 is a possible D gene (5 bases). Germline V lookup: CDR1 SGDLS, CDR2 YYNGEE. V was pared by 7 bases and J by 8 bases, with 15 bases between. The CDR3 is 12 amino acids. CDR3 amino acids: CASSEVGAGYTF. For the CDR3, the DNA is TGTGCCAGCTCCGAGGTTGGGGCAGGCTACACCTTC.

About this clone: The junction and the germline gene differ at one end; a read error may be behind it. The CDR3 sequence: CSSSSRTGGNNYGYTF. The CDR3 nucleotides are TGTTCCAGCAGCTCCCGGACAGGGGGAAATAACTATGGCTACACCTTC. V gene TRBV7-9 combines with J gene TRBJ1-2, with 10 bases identical to TRBD1. Germline CDR1 SEHNR, CDR2 FQNEAQ (reference sequence). CDR3 length: 16 amino acids.

The rearrangement links TRBV5-1 to TRBJ2-1, with D perhaps TRBD2 (5 bases). This CDR3 is built from 15 residues. V was pared by 0 bases and J by 5 bases, with 12 bases between. Looked up from germline, CDR1 is SGHRS and CDR2 is YFSETQ. The CDR3: CASSLELARHNEQFF. The CDR3 DNA sequence: TGCGCCAGCAGCTTGGAGCTAGCACGGCACAATGAGCAGTTCTTC.

This chain joins TRBV2 and TRBJ1-2; TRBD1 might be the D (5 bases). Germline values: CDR1 SNHLY, CDR2 FYNNEI. CDR3 length: 16 residues. The V end was cut by 6 bases, the J end by 5 bases, with 22 bases between. Here the CDR3 DNA reads TGTGCCAGCAGCGCGAACCCTGGGACTGATTTTTATGGCTACACCTTC. Encoded protein: CASSANPGTDFYGYTF.

The sample holds a few counts of this clone. The V gene is TRBV6-5, the J gene TRBJ1-2; no firm D call. V shed 6 bases and J shed 6 bases, with 11 bases lying between them. This CDR3 is 12 amino acids long. Germline CDR1 is MNHEY and CDR2 is SVGAGI. The CDR3 protein is CASRDDGHGYTF. The CDR3 DNA is TGTGCCAGCAGGGATGATGGGCATGGCTACACCTTC.

This chain joins TRBV2 and TRBJ1-6; a possible D gene is TRBD1 (5 bases). Germline CDR1 is SNHLY and CDR2 is FYNNEI. The V end was cut by 7 bases, the J end by 9 bases, with 13 bases between. This CDR3 is 13 amino acids long. CDR3 bases: TGTGCCAGCATGAAGGGGTTGGGTTCACCCCTCCACTTT. Translating gives CASMKGLGSPLHF.

This clone was counted between two and nine times. V gene TRBV7-9 combines with J gene TRBJ2-1; 11 bases are shared with TRBD2. Germline V gene lookup returns CDR1 SEHNR and CDR2 FQNEAQ (reference sequence). The CDR3 runs to 14 residues. V shed 7 bases and J 4 bases; nucleotides not matched to a gene: 3. The DNA for the CDR3 is TGTGCCAGCACTCGGACTAGCGGGTACAATGAGCAGTTCTTC. Amino acid sequence: CASTRTSGYNEQFF. Full variable domain (outside the CDR3, taken from reference TRBV7-9 and TRBJ2-1): DTGVSQNPRHKITKRGQNVTFRCDPISEHNRLYWYRQTLGQGPEFLTYFQNEAQLEKSRLLSDRFSAERPKGSFSTLEIQRTEQGDSAMYLCASTRTSGYNEQFFGPGTRLTVL.

The chain is built from TRBV11-2 and TRBJ2-3; the D gene is possibly TRBD1 (5 bases). From germline, CDR1 is SGHAT and CDR2 FQNNGV. The V and J ends lost 0 bases and 2 bases respectively, with 9 bases between them. This CDR3 region has 15 residues. CDR3 in DNA: TGTGCCAGCAGCTTAGATGGACACGTCACAGATACGCAGTATTTT. It translates to CASSLDGHVTDTQYF.